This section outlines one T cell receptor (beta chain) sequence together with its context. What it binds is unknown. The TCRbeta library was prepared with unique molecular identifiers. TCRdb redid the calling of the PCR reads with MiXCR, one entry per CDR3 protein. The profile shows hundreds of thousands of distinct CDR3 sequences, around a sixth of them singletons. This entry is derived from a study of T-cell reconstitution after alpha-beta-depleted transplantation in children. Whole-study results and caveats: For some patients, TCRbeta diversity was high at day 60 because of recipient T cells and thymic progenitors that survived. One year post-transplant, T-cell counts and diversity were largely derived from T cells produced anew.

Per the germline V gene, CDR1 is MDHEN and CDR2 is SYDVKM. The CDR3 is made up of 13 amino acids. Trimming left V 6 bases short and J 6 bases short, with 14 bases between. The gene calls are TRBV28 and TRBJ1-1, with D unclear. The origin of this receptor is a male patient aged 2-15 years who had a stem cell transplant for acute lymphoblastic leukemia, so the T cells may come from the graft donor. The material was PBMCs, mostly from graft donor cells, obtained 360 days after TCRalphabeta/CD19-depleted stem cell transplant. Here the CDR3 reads CASSQMGVAEAFF. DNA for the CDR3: TGTGCCAGCAGCCAAATGGGAGTCGCTGAAGCTTTCTTT.